This T cell receptor beta chain appears in the sequencing data of a study of cytotoxic CD8 clonotypes in ibrutinib-treated CLL. Study in general: The study included eleven to twelve relapsed/refractory and over 14 treatment-naive patients; about 17 had IGHV unmutated disease. After median 68 months, about 14 stayed in remission, about 12 progressed; responses roughly 24 partial, 2 complete.

Assay: immunoSEQ multiplex PCR; the TCRdb copy retains only in-frame clones and omits some. The table lists 250,000 to 350,000 clones, 70% to 80% of them singletons, with about 5.7% in the top ten. This TCR came from a human donor with chronic lymphocytic leukemia. Material: PBMCs, obtained at disease progression, from a patient treated with ibrutinib.

CDR3: CASSQGGSYTGELFF. Written as DNA, the CDR3 is TGCGCCAGCAGCCAAGGAGGCAGCTACACCGGGGAGCTGTTTTTT. The rearrangement links TRBV4-1 to TRBJ2-2; D gene uncertain. V was pared by 1 base and J by 3 bases, with 9 bases between. Looked up from germline, CDR1 is MGHRA and CDR2 is YSYEKL. This CDR3 has 15 amino acids.